This passage covers 9 T cell receptor beta chains from one sample sequenced in a study of shared clonotypes between healthy human individuals. The data were produced by immunoSEQ multiplex PCR, yet TCRdb's version contains in-frame clones alone and is incomplete. The sample records roughly 1,800,000 clones, about 95% being singletons. Naive CD8 cells comprised CD45RO-negative, CCR7-positively selected cells, excluding terminally differentiated effector memory CD45RA+ cells. The sample taken for sequencing was naive CD8+ T cells sorted from blood. Receptors originate from a man in his late teens or twenties in good health.

V is TRBV5-1 and J is TRBJ2-5; TRBD2 agrees at 10 bases. Per the germline V gene, CDR1 is SGHRS and CDR2 is YFSETQ. There are 16 residues in the CDR3. V was clipped by 4 bases and J by 0 bases; unmatched bases: 6. This chain's CDR3 is CASSPVAGGHQETQYF. In nucleotides, the CDR3 is TGCGCCAGCAGCCCCGTAGCGGGGGGCCACCAAGAGACCCAGTACTTC.

V gene TRBV7-9 combines with J gene TRBJ2-2; the D call may be TRBD1 or TRBD2 (6 bases each). The V end lost 9 bases, the J end lost 1 base, and 9 bases lay between the germline ends. The CDR3 runs 13 residues. CDR1 and CDR2 from the germline V gene are SEHNR and FQNEAQ (reference sequence). The DNA for the CDR3 is TGTGCCAGAGGGGGGAGGAACACCGGGGAGCTGTTTTTT. As protein: CARGGRNTGELFF. The full variable domain, with the rest looked up from reference TRBV7-9 and TRBJ2-2, is DTGVSQNPRHKITKRGQNVTFRCDPISEHNRLYWYRQTLGQGPEFLTYFQNEAQLEKSRLLSDRFSAERPKGSFSTLEIQRTEQGDSAMYLCARGGRNTGELFFGEGSRLTVL.

Points on this clone: Additional DNA sequences in this sample encode the identical CDR3. The CDR3 is CASSLWVPNTGELFF. As DNA, the CDR3 is TGTGCCAGCAGCTTGTGGGTTCCGAACACCGGGGAGCTGTTTTTT. The chain joins TRBV5-6 to TRBJ2-2, with unresolved D. Trimming pared 1 base from V and 0 bases from J, leaving 7 bases between. CDR1 is SGHDT and CDR2 is YYEEEE in the germline V gene. This CDR3 is 15 amino acids long.

The chain is built from TRBV28 and TRBJ1-1; D ambiguous. This CDR3 region has 14 residues. V lost 3 bases and J lost 5, with 13 bases in between. Germline CDR1 MDHEN, CDR2 SYDVKM. The CDR3: CASSFGVRKTEAFF. In DNA form, the CDR3 reads TGTGCCAGCAGTTTTGGGGTTAGAAAAACTGAAGCTTTCTTT.

This sequence joins TRBV5-1 and TRBJ1-2, with D possibly being TRBD1 (5 bases). V lost 0 bases, J lost 6 bases, and 9 bases lay in between. Per germline, CDR1 SGHRS and CDR2 YFSETQ. There are 13 residues in the CDR3. CDR3 in DNA: TGCGCCAGCAGCTTGGTCGGGGGACATGGCTACACCTTC. Its protein is CASSLVGGHGYTF.

On this clone: Other DNA sequences within the sample encode an identical CDR3. This chain links TRBV9 with TRBJ2-7; 10 nucleotides agree with TRBD2. The V gene's germline CDR1 is SGDLS and CDR2 YYNGEE. This CDR3 has 15 amino acids. The trim removed 5 bases at V and 2 bases at J, leaving 7 bases unmatched. The CDR3 DNA is TGTGCCAGCAGTGCTAGCGGGGGACTAACCTACGAGCAGTACTTC. Its protein is CASSASGGLTYEQYF.

The chain carries TRBV25-1 and TRBJ2-1; no reliable D call. From germline, CDR1 is MGHDK and CDR2 SYGVNS. Trimming stripped 0 bases from V and 15 bases from J, with 9 bases between. The CDR3 spans 11 residues. CDR3 nucleotide sequence: TGTGCCAGCAGTGAATACCATTCGTGGTTCTTC. Translated: CASSEYHSWFF.

The rearrangement links TRBV11-3 to TRBJ2-7; the match to TRBD2 covers 10 bases. The V gene's germline CDR1 is SGHNT and CDR2 YENEEA. V gave up 5 bases and J gave up 4 bases; unmatched junction bases: 2. This CDR3 contains 13 residues. CDR3 sequence: CASSPSGSYEQYF. CDR3 DNA: TGTGCCAGCAGCCCTAGCGGGAGTTACGAGCAGTACTTC.

This clone is a singleton in its sample. In the same sample, other DNA sequences code for this CDR3. The chain combines TRBV19 with TRBJ2-2, with D hard to call. Germline V gene lookup returns CDR1 LNHDA and CDR2 SQIVND (reference sequence). Trimming shortened V by 3 bases and J by 4 bases, and 3 bases separated the two germline ends. CDR3 length: 12 residues. The CDR3 protein is CASSIGTGELFF. CDR3 DNA: TGTGCCAGTAGTATCGGCACCGGGGAGCTGTTTTTT.